The entry that follows covers one TCR beta chain sequence. This clonotype was counted between two and nine times. Its antigen is still unknown. No much larger clone is present one base from it, and per-base qualities are unavailable. This record belongs to a study of T cell repertoires in cytomegalovirus infection (dated by TCRdb to about 2019). For the wider study: Donor HLA type was relevant to the analysis, because carriage of CMV infection together with the matching HLA type was indicated by public TCR beta signatures. The full study reports these points: In both this cohort and an independent roughly 400-donor cohort, the cumulative frequency of public TCR beta family members distinguished carriers of CMV infection plus the relevant HLA type. The ex vivo response was dominated by HLA-C-restricted CMV-specific TCR beta clonotypes, which also provided the single most frequent clonotype in two of eight donors.

The run used an Illumina HiSeq 1500. TCRdb handled the public reads itself, with Q25 trimming in fastp and clone calling in MiXCR, and kept productive beta chains. Each entry merges the rows of one CDR3 protein and shows their most common DNA and genes. This sample is represented by around 200,000 distinct CDR3 sequences; roughly 15% of them were singletons. The ten largest clones capture about 25% of the sample. V loses 5 bases at its end and J loses 7 bases; junction bases beyond the gene matches: 6. CDR3 length: 15 amino acids, cysteine to phenylalanine. Only the CDR3 DNA stays, 45 bases, in frame from base 1. For CDR1 and CDR2, the germline V gene lists SGHTA and FQGNSA.

The chain links TRBV7-2 with TRBJ2-1, and 12 junctional nucleotides match TRBD2. The specimen was CD8+ T cells from PBMCs. The receptor was derived from a human donor in good health (CMV status not recorded). Some clones in this sample may be carry-over from other donors' samples. This receptor has the CDR3 CASSILAGGTNEQFF. The nucleotides are TGTGCCAGCAGCATACTAGCGGGGGGCACAAATGAGCAGTTCTTC.